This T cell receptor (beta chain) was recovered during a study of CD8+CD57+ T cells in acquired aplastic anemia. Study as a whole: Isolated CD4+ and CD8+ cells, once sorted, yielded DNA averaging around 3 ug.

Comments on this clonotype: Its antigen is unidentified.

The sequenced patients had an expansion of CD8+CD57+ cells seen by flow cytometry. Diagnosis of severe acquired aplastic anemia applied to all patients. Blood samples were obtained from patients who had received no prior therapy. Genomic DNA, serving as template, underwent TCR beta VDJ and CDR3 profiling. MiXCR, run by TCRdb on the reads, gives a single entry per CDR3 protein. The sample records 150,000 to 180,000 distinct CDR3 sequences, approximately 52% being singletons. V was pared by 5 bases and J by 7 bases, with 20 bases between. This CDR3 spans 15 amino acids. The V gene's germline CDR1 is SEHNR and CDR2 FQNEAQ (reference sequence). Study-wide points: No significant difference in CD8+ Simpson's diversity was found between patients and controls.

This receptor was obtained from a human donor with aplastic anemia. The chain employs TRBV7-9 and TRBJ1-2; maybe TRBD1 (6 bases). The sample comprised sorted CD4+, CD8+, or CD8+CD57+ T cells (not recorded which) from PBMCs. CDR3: CASSTIGGAGGGYTF. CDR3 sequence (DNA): TGTGCCAGCAGCACAATAGGGGGGGCTGGTGGTGGCTACACCTTC.